The 3 T cell receptor beta chains below all came from one sample that was sequenced in a study of neurological immune-mediated disorders (dated by TCRdb to about 2019). The time point tag for this specimen amounts to: technical triplicate 1. The library was built by means of 5' RACE. Sequenced on an Illumina HiSeq 2500. Through fastp at Q25 and MiXCR, TCRdb rebuilt clones from the public reads, retaining in-frame beta chains. Records with the same CDR3 protein are collapsed into one entry carrying the most frequent genes and DNA. Recorded for this sample are about 38,000 distinct CDR3 sequences; around 10% of them occurred a single time. The ten largest clonotypes hold 3.5% to 4% of the sample. Sequencing was carried out using PBMCs. The source is a man aged 60 to 69 with HTLV-1-associated myelopathy (HAM/TSP).

This clonotype was counted a few times. One junction end disagrees with the germline gene, perhaps due to a read error. CDR3 loop: CASSSGHGQETQYF. In DNA, the CDR3 is TGTGCTAGCAGCTCGGGACACGGCCAAGAGACCCAGTACTTC. The V and J genes are TRBV7-7 and TRBJ2-5; possibly TRBD1 for D (6 bases). Germline V gives CDR1 SSHAT, CDR2 FNYEAQ (reference sequence). The CDR3 is made up of 14 amino acids.

This clonotype was recorded at least ten times. This chain links TRBV2 with TRBJ2-1; no firm D call. The ends were cut back, 0 bases at V and 0 bases at J, with 15 bases in the middle. CDR3 size: 18 residues. Germline CDR1 reads SNHLY; CDR2 reads FYNNEI. The CDR3 sequence is CASSEAGVGMSSYNEQFF. The DNA for the CDR3 is TGTGCCAGCAGTGAAGCGGGCGTGGGGATGAGCTCCTACAATGAGCAGTTCTTC. Together with reference TRBV2 and TRBJ2-1, the CDR3 gives the full variable domain: EPEVTQTPSHQVTQMGQEVILRCVPISNHLYFYWYRQILGQKVEFLVSFYNNEISEKSEIFDDQFSVERPDGSNFTLKIRSTKLEDSAMYFCASSEAGVGMSSYNEQFFGPGTRLTVL.

The table lists this clonotype with many counts. The chain uses TRBV24-1 and TRBJ2-1; 7 bases align to TRBD1. Germline V gene sequence: CDR1 KGHDR, CDR2 SFDVKD. The ends lost 4 bases at V and 7 bases at J; junction bases unmatched: 6. The CDR3 spans 14 residues. The CDR3 loop reads CATSDQSRGNEQFF. The CDR3 DNA is TGTGCCACCAGTGACCAGTCCAGGGGGAATGAGCAGTTCTTC.